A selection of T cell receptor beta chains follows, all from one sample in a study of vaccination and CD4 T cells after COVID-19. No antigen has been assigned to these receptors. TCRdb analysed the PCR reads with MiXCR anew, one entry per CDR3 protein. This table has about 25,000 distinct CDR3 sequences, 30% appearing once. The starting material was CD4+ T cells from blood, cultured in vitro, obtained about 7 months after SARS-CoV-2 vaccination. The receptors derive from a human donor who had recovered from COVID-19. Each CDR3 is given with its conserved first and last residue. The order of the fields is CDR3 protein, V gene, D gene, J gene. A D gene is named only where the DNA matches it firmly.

cdr3_aa: CASSEAPGVNSPLHF
v_call: TRBV6-1
d_call: NA
j_call: TRBJ1-6

cdr3_aa: CASSLNGQGAGGYTF
v_call: TRBV2
d_call: TRBD1
j_call: TRBJ1-2

cdr3_aa: CASSQDRYDEQFF
v_call: TRBV4-3
d_call: NA
j_call: TRBJ2-1

cdr3_aa: CSASRRGQGRGFGRAEAFF
v_call: TRBV20-1
d_call: TRBD1
j_call: TRBJ1-1

cdr3_aa: CASTAGGSYEQYF
v_call: TRBV28
d_call: TRBD2
j_call: TRBJ2-7

cdr3_aa: CASPRTEGYEQYF
v_call: TRBV6-9
d_call: NA
j_call: TRBJ2-7

cdr3_aa: CASSPGTYEQYF
v_call: TRBV6-1
d_call: NA
j_call: TRBJ2-7

cdr3_aa: CASSYSDWGWEQYF
v_call: TRBV6-5
d_call: NA
j_call: TRBJ2-7

cdr3_aa: CRALANEQFF
v_call: TRBV20-1
d_call: NA
j_call: TRBJ2-1

cdr3_aa: CASSLGQGTYQETQYF
v_call: TRBV5-1
d_call: TRBD1
j_call: TRBJ2-5

cdr3_aa: CASSSTSGDYEQYF
v_call: TRBV6-5
d_call: NA
j_call: TRBJ2-7

cdr3_aa: CAISGPPGDGHTDTQYF
v_call: TRBV10-3
d_call: NA
j_call: TRBJ2-3

cdr3_aa: CASSWNRWADTQYF
v_call: TRBV5-1
d_call: NA
j_call: TRBJ2-3

cdr3_aa: CSALAGEVYNEQFF
v_call: TRBV20-1
d_call: TRBD2
j_call: TRBJ2-1

cdr3_aa: CASSLMRDIYNEQFF
v_call: TRBV7-2
d_call: NA
j_call: TRBJ2-1

cdr3_aa: CASSQDGTSGYNEQFF
v_call: TRBV4-2
d_call: TRBD2
j_call: TRBJ2-1

cdr3_aa: CASSYIGRVYSNQPQHF
v_call: TRBV6-5
d_call: NA
j_call: TRBJ1-5

cdr3_aa: CASSNRDTSGYTF
v_call: TRBV7-8
d_call: NA
j_call: TRBJ1-2

cdr3_aa: CASSPGTSEVNEQFF
v_call: TRBV6-2/TRBV6-3
d_call: TRBD2
j_call: TRBJ2-1

cdr3_aa: CSAGPTSFRTDTQYF
v_call: TRBV20-1
d_call: NA
j_call: TRBJ2-3

cdr3_aa: CSAPASGGSYEQYF
v_call: TRBV20-1
d_call: NA
j_call: TRBJ2-7

cdr3_aa: CASSHPLDTQYF
v_call: TRBV4-1
d_call: NA
j_call: TRBJ2-3

cdr3_aa: CAGREGANSPLHF
v_call: TRBV27
d_call: NA
j_call: TRBJ1-6

cdr3_aa: CSVVGRESTQYF
v_call: TRBV29-1
d_call: NA
j_call: TRBJ2-3

cdr3_aa: CATSDTSSNEQFF
v_call: TRBV24-1
d_call: NA
j_call: TRBJ2-1

cdr3_aa: CSAERRGQYF
v_call: TRBV20-1
d_call: NA
j_call: TRBJ2-7

cdr3_aa: CSAGRGLRRETQYF
v_call: TRBV20-1
d_call: TRBD2
j_call: TRBJ2-5

cdr3_aa: CASSYSLAGERSEQYF
v_call: TRBV6-5
d_call: TRBD2
j_call: TRBJ2-7

cdr3_aa: CASSVTGTSAAYEQYF
v_call: TRBV6-1
d_call: TRBD2
j_call: TRBJ2-7

cdr3_aa: CASKAVWGGYSNQPQHF
v_call: TRBV19
d_call: NA
j_call: TRBJ1-5

cdr3_aa: CSALLPEGEGEGYTF
v_call: TRBV20-1
d_call: NA
j_call: TRBJ1-2

cdr3_aa: CASSAHLRESSYNSPLHF
v_call: TRBV6-1
d_call: NA
j_call: TRBJ1-6

cdr3_aa: CASSESLGGTDTQYF
v_call: TRBV6-1
d_call: NA
j_call: TRBJ2-3

cdr3_aa: CASNSGDRASYEQYF
v_call: TRBV7-2
d_call: TRBD1
j_call: TRBJ2-7

cdr3_aa: CASRPGGTGGHYGYTF
v_call: TRBV6-1
d_call: TRBD1
j_call: TRBJ1-2

cdr3_aa: CASRVQGGNEQFF
v_call: TRBV6-1
d_call: NA
j_call: TRBJ2-1

cdr3_aa: CASSPREYYGYTF
v_call: TRBV7-2
d_call: NA
j_call: TRBJ1-2

cdr3_aa: CAGETSGRYEQYF
v_call: TRBV6-1
d_call: TRBD2
j_call: TRBJ2-7

cdr3_aa: CASSLVPTYEQYF
v_call: TRBV7-2
d_call: NA
j_call: TRBJ2-7

cdr3_aa: CSARVAGAGSYNEQFF
v_call: TRBV20-1
d_call: TRBD2
j_call: TRBJ2-1

cdr3_aa: CASSGTGGYTEAFF
v_call: TRBV2
d_call: TRBD1
j_call: TRBJ1-1

cdr3_aa: CASDRGESHEQYF
v_call: TRBV6-2/TRBV6-3
d_call: TRBD1
j_call: TRBJ2-7

cdr3_aa: CASRGQGKTYEQYF
v_call: TRBV6-1
d_call: TRBD1
j_call: TRBJ2-7

cdr3_aa: CSARDLAWTSGRGYEQYF
v_call: TRBV20-1
d_call: TRBD2
j_call: TRBJ2-7